This entry concerns a single T cell receptor beta chain. This clone was recorded a few times. Its antigen remains unidentified. It has no much larger one-base neighbor in the sample; base qualities were not kept. The data were obtained in a study of beta chain features in type 1 diabetes (dated by TCRdb to the late 2010s). Describing the broader study: Patients and healthy donors did not differ in mean age, gender distribution, total cell number or subset yield. A total of roughly 110 million sorted cells were examined across all samples, and the number of cells per subset was strongly correlated with RNA yield. In the study, TCRB repertoires of sorted circulating CD4+ T cell subsets from recently diagnosed type 1 diabetes patients were compared with those of matched healthy donors. Naive and central memory subsets were obtained from all 30 or so donors, but regulatory and stem cell-like memory subsets were isolated from only 8 patients and 8 healthy donors.

All of the isolated RNA was reverse transcribed with the High Capacity cDNA Reverse Transcription Kit, so expressed TCRB transcripts were sequenced. Deep immunoSEQ sequencing was performed on naive, central memory and regulatory T cell samples, with an average of about 4 million total reads per sample. Sorted cells were lysed in RLT buffer, and RNA was extracted using DNase-treated RNeasy Micro or Mini kits according to cell number. To prevent cross-contamination, every cell subset was processed on its own, while patient and healthy donor samples were processed together. The immunoSEQ multiplex PCR was used to amplify TCRB sequences from cDNA, generating 87-bp fragments that spanned the CDR3 region. Amplicons were sequenced on the Illumina HiSeq platform. Per the source publication's procedure: Synthetic template baselines were used to correct PCR bias computationally, reads within Hamming distance 2 were collapsed, and singletons that could not be merged were discarded. Reads were aligned to IMGT to assign V, D and J genes, CDR3 length, and insertions or deletions at six rearrangement sites. Within each subset, clonotype counts were normalized to sorted cell number, and only after that were true diversity and Gini coefficients computed with the tcR R package. The overlap coefficient, calculated on TCRB nucleotide sequences, was used to measure repertoire sharing. Out-of-frame TCRB sequences from naive cells were analyzed to stand in for the pre-selection repertoire. In its TCRdb copy, this immuneACCESS table keeps in-frame sequences only and misses some clones. Where compared with another copy, unresolved V genes explain less than half of these, and the others have no known cause. The V and J calls and clone size come from that table; D and trimming were worked out from the DNA. The sample table holds 300,000 to 450,000 clones, of which over 10% were seen once. Together, the top ten hold 0.0095% to 0.012% of the sample.

From the germline V gene, CDR1 is MDHEN and CDR2 is SYDVKM. CDR3 length: 15 amino acids, cysteine to phenylalanine. Kept here is only the CDR3 DNA, which spans 45 bases and is read in frame from base 1. Germline trimming amounts to 5 bases on V and 6 bases on J, with 7 as the count of junction bases outside the gene matches. From each donor, a single peripheral blood sample of approximately 0.11 L on average was drawn into heparinised tubes. A BD FACSAria II and a panel including CD45RO, CCR7, CD25, CD127, CD95 and CD27 were used to sort naive, central memory, regulatory and stem cell-like memory CD4+ T cells. Every sorted population had a purity above 95%. PBMCs were separated immediately by Lymphoprep density gradient centrifugation and were stained directly, without being cultured. To minimize batch effects, samples were stained and sorted in pairs, one healthy donor with one patient per experiment.

The investigation overall reported the following: Because small numbers of individuals were included in the HLA sub-analyses, any influence of HLA type on TCRB rearrangement was left unresolved. Naive, central memory and regulatory TCRB repertoires appeared more similar among patients than among healthy donors. Patients with type 1 diabetes made fewer insertions and deleted more nucleotides at VDJ recombination sites, implying thymic rearrangement abnormalities. Shorter templates might have been favored by PCR, but patient and control samples were amplified and corrected together, so both groups would have been affected equally by any skew. In all four CD4+ subsets, TCRB CDR3 length was moderately but significantly shorter in type 1 diabetes patients. Because cDNA was sequenced instead of genomic DNA, activated cells with high expression could be over-represented, although the groups did not differ in activation or CD3 levels.

The sequence was collected from a young woman with type 1 diabetes. The rearranged chain carries TRBV28 and TRBJ2-7, and TRBD2 aligns with 13 junction nucleotides. The sequencing sample was made of naive CD4+ T cells from blood. The intended sense of this specimen's cell subset or site label: true naive CD4+ T cells. The nucleotide sequence reads as follows: TGTGCCAGCAGTCCTCAACTAGCGGGAGGGCTCGAGCAGTACTTC. It codes for CASSPQLAGGLEQYF.